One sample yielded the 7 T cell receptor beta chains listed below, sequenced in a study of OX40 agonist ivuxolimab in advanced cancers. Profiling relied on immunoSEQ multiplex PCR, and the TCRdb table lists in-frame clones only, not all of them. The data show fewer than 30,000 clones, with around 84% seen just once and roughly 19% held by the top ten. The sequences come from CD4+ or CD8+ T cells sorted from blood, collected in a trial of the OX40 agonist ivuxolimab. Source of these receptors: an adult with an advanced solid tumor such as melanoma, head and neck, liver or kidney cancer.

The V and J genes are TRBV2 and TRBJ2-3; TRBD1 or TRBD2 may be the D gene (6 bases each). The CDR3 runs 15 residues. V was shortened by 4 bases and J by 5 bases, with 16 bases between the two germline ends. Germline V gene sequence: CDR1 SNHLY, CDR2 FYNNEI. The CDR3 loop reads CASSGRGETQDTQYF. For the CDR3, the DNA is TGTGCCAGCAGTGGGAGGGGGGAAACCCAAGATACGCAGTATTTT.

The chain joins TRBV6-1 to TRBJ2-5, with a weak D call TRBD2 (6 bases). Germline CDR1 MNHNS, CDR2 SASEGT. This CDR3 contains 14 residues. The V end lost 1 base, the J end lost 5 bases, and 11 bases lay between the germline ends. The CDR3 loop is CASSEDGGMETQYF. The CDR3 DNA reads TGTGCCAGCAGTGAAGATGGGGGGATGGAGACCCAGTACTTC.

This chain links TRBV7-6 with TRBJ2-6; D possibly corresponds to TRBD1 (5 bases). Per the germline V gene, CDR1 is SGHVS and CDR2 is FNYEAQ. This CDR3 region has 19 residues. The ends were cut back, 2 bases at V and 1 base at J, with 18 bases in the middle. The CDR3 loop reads CASSLTVGQGESGANVLTF. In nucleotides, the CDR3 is TGTGCCAGCAGCTTAACGGTAGGCCAGGGCGAGTCTGGGGCCAACGTCCTGACTTTC.

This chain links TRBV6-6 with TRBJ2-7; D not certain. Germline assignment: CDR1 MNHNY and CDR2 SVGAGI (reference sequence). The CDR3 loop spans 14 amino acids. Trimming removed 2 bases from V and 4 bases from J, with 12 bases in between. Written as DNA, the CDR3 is TGTGCCAGCAGTTACGGCCCTAGTAATTACGAGCAGTACTTC. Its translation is CASSYGPSNYEQYF.

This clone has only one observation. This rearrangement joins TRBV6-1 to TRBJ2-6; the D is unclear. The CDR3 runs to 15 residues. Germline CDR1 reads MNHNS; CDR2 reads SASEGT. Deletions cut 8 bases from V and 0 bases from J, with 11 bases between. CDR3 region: CASGTMGSGANVLTF. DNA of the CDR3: TGTGCCAGCGGCACTATGGGCTCTGGGGCCAACGTCCTGACTTTC.

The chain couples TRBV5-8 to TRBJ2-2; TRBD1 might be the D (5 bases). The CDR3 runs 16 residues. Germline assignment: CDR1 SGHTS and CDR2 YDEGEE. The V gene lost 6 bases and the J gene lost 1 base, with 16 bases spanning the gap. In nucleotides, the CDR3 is TGTGCCAGCACCCCAAGAAGGACAATGAACACCGGGGAGCTGTTTTTT. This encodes CASTPRRTMNTGELFF. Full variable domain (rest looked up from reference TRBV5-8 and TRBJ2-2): EAGVTQSPTHLIKTRGQQATLRCSPISGHTSVYWYQQALGLGLQFLLWYDEGEERNRGNFPPRFSGRQFPNYSSELNVNALELEDSALYLCASTPRRTMNTGELFFGEGSRLTVL.

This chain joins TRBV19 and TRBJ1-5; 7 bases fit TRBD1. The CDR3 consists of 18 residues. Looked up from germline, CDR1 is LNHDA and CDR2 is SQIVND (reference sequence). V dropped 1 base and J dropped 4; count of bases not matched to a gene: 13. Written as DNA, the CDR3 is TGTGCCAGTAGTATAGGACCCTCTCAAGGGGGCTGGAATCAGCCCCAGCATTTT. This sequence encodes CASSIGPSQGGWNQPQHF.